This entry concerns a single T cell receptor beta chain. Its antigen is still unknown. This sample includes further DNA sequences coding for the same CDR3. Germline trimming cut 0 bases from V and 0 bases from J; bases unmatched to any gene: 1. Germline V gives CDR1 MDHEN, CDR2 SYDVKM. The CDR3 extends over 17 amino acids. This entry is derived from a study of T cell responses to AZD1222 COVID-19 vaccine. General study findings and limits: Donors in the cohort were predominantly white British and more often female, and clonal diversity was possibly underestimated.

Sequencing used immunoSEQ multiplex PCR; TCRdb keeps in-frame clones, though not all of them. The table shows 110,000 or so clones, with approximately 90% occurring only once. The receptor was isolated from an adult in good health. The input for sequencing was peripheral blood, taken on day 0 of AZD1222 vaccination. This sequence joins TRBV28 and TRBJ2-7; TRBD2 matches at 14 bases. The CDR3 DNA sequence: TGTGCCAGCAGTTTATGGACTAGCGGGGGGGCCTCCTACGAGCAGTACTTC. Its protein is CASSLWTSGGASYEQYF. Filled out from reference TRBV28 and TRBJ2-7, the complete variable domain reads DVKVTQSSRYLVKRTGEKVFLECVQDMDHENMFWYRQDPGLGLRLIYFSYDVKMKEKGDIPEGYSVSREKKERFSLILESASTNQTSMYLCASSLWTSGGASYEQYFGPGTRLTVT.